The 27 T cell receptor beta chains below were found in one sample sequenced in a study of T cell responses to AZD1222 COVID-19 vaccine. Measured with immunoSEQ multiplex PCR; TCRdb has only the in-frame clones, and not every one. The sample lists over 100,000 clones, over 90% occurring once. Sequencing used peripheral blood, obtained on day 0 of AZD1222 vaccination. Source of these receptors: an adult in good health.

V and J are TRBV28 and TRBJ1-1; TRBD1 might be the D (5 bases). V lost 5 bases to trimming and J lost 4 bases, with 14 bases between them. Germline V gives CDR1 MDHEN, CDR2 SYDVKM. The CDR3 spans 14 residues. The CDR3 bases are TGTGCCAGCAGTCCCCTGGGGGGTATCACTGAAGCTTTCTTT. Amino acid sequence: CASSPLGGITEAFF.

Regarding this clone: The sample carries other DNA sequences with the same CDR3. DNA of the CDR3: TGCGCCAGCAGCTTGGGGGGCCCCTACGAGCAGTACTTC. It is translated as CASSLGGPYEQYF. The chain combines TRBV5-1 with TRBJ2-7, with D perhaps TRBD1 (5 bases). Germline CDR1 is SGHRS and CDR2 is YFSETQ. CDR3 size: 13 residues. Trimming removed 0 bases at V and 2 bases at J, with 6 bases between.

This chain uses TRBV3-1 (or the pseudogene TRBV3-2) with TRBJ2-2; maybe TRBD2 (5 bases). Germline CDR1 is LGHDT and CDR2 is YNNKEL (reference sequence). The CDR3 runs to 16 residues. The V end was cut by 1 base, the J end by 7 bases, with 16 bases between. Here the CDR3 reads CASSQGEGNDDGELFF. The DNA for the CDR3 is TGTGCCAGCAGCCAAGGAGAGGGAAATGATGACGGGGAGCTGTTTTTT.

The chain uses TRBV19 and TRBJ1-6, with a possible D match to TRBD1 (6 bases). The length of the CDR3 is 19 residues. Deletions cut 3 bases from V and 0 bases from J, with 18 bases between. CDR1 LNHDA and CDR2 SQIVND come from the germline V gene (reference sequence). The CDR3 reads CASSIVRGEAGSYNSPLHF. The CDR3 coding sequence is TGTGCCAGTAGTATTGTCAGGGGTGAAGCTGGCTCCTATAATTCACCCCTCCACTTT.

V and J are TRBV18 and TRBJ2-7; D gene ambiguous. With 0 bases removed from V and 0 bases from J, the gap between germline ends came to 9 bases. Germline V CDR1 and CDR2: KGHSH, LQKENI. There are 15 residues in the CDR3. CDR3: CASSPPISVSYEQYF. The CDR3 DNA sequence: TGTGCCAGCTCACCACCGATAAGCGTCTCCTACGAGCAGTACTTC.

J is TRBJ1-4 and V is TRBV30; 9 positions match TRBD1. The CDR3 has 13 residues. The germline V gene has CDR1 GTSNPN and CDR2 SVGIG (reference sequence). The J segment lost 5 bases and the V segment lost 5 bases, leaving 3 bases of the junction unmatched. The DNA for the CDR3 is TGTGCCTGGGGGACAGGGTCAAATGAAAAACTGTTTTTT. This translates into CAWGTGSNEKLFF.

The CDR3 DNA reads TGCGCCAGCACCCCGAGGACCAGGGAGAACACTGAAGCTTTCTTT. It encodes CASTPRTRENTEAFF. The chain uses TRBV5-1 and TRBJ1-1, with D perhaps TRBD1 (5 bases). From germline, CDR1 is SGHRS and CDR2 YFSETQ. The CDR3 is made up of 15 amino acids. Trimming removed 6 bases at V and 1 base at J, with 16 bases between.

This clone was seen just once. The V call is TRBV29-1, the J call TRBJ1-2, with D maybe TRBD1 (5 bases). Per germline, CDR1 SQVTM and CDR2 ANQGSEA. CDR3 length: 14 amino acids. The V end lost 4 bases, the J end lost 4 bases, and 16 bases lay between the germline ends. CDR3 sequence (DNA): TGCAGCGTTGTAAGCGCGGGGCAGGCCTATGGCTACACCTTC. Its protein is CSVVSAGQAYGYTF.

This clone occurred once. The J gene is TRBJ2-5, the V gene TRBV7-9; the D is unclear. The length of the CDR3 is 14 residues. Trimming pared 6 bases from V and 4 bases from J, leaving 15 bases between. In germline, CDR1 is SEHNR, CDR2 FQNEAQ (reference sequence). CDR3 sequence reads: CASRGVGIGETQYF. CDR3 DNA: TGTGCCAGCAGAGGCGTGGGTATTGGAGAGACCCAGTACTTC.

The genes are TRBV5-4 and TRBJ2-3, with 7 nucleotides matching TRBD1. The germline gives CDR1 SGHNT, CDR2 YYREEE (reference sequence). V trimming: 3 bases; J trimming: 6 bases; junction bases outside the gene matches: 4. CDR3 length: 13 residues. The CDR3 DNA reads TGTGCCAGCAGCTACGACAGGGCGGATACGCAGTATTTT. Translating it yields CASSYDRADTQYF.

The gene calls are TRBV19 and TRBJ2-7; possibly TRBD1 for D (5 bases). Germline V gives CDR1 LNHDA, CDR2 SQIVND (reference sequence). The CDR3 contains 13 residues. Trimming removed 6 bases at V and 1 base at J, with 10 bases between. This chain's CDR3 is CASSTTGSYEQYF. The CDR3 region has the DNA TGTGCCAGTAGCACTACAGGATCCTACGAGCAGTACTTC.

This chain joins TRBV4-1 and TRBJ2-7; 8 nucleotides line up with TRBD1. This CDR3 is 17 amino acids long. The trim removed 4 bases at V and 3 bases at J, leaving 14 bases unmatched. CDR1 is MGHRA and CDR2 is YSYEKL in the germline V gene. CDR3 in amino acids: CASSRAIAGGGGYEQYF. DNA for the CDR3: TGCGCCAGCAGCCGGGCGATCGCAGGGGGCGGTGGCTACGAGCAGTACTTC.

CDR3 in DNA: TGTGCAACTTCGGGGAACAGGGATTCCTACAATGAGCAGTTCTTC. Translated, it gives CATSGNRDSYNEQFF. J is TRBJ2-1 and V is TRBV2; maybe TRBD1 (6 bases). The CDR3 spans 15 residues. Germline CDR1 and CDR2: SNHLY and FYNNEI.

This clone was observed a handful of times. The CDR3 loop reads CASSISSRGYTF. The DNA for the CDR3 is TGTGCCAGTAGTATTTCTAGTCGGGGCTACACCTTC. The chain is built from TRBV19 and TRBJ1-2; D call uncertain. CDR3 size: 12 residues. In germline, CDR1 is LNHDA, CDR2 SQIVND (reference sequence). V lost 3 bases to trimming and J lost 8 bases, with 10 bases between them.

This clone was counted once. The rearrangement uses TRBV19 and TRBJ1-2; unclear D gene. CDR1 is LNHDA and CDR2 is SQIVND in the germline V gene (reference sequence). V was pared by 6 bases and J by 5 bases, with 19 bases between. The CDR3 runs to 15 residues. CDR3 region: CASSPPQYTNYGYTF. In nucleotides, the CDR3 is TGTGCCAGTAGCCCCCCGCAGTATACCAATTATGGCTACACCTTC.

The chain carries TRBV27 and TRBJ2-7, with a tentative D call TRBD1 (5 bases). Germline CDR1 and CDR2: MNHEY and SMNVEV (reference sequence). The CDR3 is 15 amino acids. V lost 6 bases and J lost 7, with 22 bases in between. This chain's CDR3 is CASSPRWGPKGEQYF. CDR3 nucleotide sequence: TGTGCCAGCAGCCCACGGTGGGGCCCGAAGGGAGAGCAGTACTTC.

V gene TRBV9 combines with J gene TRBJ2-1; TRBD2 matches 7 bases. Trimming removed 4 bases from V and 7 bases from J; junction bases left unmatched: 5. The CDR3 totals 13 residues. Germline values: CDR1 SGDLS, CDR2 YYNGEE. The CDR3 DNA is TGTGCCAGCAGCCCGACTAGCTGGAATGAGCAGTTCTTC. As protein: CASSPTSWNEQFF.

DNA of the CDR3: TGTGCCAGCAGCTTAGGCACGAACACTGAAGCTTTCTTT. Translating it yields CASSLGTNTEAFF. The chain employs TRBV7-9 and TRBJ1-1; no clear D gene. CDR3 length equals 13 residues. V was pared by 1 base and J by 1 base, with 4 bases between. Germline values: CDR1 SEHNR, CDR2 FQNEAQ (reference sequence).

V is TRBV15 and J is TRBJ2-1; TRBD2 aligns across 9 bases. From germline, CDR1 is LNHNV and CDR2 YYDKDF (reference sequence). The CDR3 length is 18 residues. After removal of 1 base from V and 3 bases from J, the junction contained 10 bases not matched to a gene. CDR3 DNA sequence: TGTGCCACCAGCAGAGTGGGGGTCGAGCGGGAGGACTACAATGAGCAGTTCTTC. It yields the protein CATSRVGVEREDYNEQFF.

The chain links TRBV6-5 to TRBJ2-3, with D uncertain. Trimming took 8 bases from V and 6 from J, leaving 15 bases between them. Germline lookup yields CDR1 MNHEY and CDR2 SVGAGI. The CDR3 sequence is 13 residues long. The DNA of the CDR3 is TGTGCCAGCGGGGTAACAGACCTTGATACGCAGTATTTT. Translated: CASGVTDLDTQYF.

CDR3 DNA: TGCGCCAGCAGCTTGGGACGAAACTACGAGCAGTACTTC. The encoded protein is CASSLGRNYEQYF. The chain combines TRBV5-1 with TRBJ2-7; D is unclear. Trimming shortened V by 0 bases and J by 3 bases, and 7 bases separated the two germline ends. There are 13 residues in the CDR3. Germline values: CDR1 SGHRS, CDR2 YFSETQ.

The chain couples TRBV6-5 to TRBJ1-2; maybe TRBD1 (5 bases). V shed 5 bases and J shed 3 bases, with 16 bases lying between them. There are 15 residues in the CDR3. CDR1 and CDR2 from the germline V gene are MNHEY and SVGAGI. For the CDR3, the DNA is TGTGCCAGCAGTCGGGGGGGACGGACGTACTATGGCTACACCTTC. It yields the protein CASSRGGRTYYGYTF.

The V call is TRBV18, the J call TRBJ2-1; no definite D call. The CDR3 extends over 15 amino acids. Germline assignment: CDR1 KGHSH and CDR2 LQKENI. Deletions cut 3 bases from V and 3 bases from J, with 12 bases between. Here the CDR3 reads CASSPENTFYNEQFF. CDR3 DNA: TGTGCCAGCTCACCTGAGAATACATTCTACAATGAGCAGTTCTTC.

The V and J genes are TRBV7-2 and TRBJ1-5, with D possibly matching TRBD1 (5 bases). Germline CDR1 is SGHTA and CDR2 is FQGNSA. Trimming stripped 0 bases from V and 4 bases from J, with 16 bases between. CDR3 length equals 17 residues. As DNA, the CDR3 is TGTGCCAGCAGCTTAGCTCGGGGGGTCTGGGAGAATCAGCCCCAGCATTTT. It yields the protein CASSLARGVWENQPQHF.

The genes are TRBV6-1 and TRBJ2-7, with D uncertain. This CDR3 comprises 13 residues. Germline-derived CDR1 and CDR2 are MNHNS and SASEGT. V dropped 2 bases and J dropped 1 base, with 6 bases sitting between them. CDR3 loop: CASSETDSYEQYF. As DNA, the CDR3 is TGTGCCAGCAGTGAAACGGATTCCTACGAGCAGTACTTC.

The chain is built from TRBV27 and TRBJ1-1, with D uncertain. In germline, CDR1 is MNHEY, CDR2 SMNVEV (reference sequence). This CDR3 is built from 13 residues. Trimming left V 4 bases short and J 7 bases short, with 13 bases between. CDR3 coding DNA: TGTGCCAGCAGTTCTTCCCGATGGGTTGAAGCTTTCTTT. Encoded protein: CASSSSRWVEAFF.

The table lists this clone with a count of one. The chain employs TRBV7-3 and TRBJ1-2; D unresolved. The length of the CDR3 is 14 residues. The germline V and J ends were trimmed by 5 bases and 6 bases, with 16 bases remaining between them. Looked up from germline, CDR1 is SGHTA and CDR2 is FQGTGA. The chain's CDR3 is CASSKDPASHGYTF. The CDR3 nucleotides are TGTGCCAGCAGCAAGGACCCGGCGAGCCATGGCTACACCTTC.